This T cell receptor beta chain was profiled in a study of CD8 T cells in Susac syndrome. Germline values: CDR1 SEHNR, CDR2 FQNEAQ (reference sequence). This CDR3 comprises 13 residues. V lost 5 bases and J lost 6, with 13 bases in between. Random hexamers were used to reverse transcribe an amount of roughly 0.5 to 1 ug RNA. immunoSEQ multiplex PCR amplified TCR beta CDR3 across 54 Vbeta, 13 Jbeta. TCRdb re-derived calls from the immunoSEQ multiplex PCR reads in MiXCR, one entry per CDR3 protein. The sample shows approximately 200,000 distinct CDR3 sequences, more than 85% of them seen only once. This receptor was taken from a human donor with multiple sclerosis. The chain recombines TRBV7-9 with TRBJ1-2; D not resolved. The sequencing sample was made of CD4+ T cells from PBMCs. The CDR3 is CASSRLLTDGYTF. In DNA, the CDR3 is TGTGCCAGCAGCCGACTCCTAACGGATGGCTACACCTTC. The full variable domain, rest sourced from reference TRBV7-9 and TRBJ1-2, is DTGVSQNPRHKITKRGQNVTFRCDPISEHNRLYWYRQTLGQGPEFLTYFQNEAQLEKSRLLSDRFSAERPKGSFSTLEIQRTEQGDSAMYLCASSRLLTDGYTFGSGTRLTVV.